Listed below are T cell receptor beta chains from one sample, sequenced in a study of Ad26.COV2.S vaccination and SARS-CoV-2 variants. The repertoire was sequenced with immunoSEQ multiplex PCR; TCRdb's copy has only in-frame clones and lacks some. The sample lists some 480,000 clones, approximately 88% occurring once. Sequences were derived from peripheral blood, sampled in a trial of Ad26.COV2.S vaccine versus placebo. These receptors came from a person between 18 and 65 years old who received the Ad26.COV2.S COVID-19 vaccine or a placebo. The CDR3 runs from the conserved cysteine through the conserved F or W. Each record gives: D gene, V gene, J gene, CDR3 protein. D genes are given only for firm matches.

>TRBD1|TRBV15|TRBJ1-6
CATGDRRSYNSPLHF
>TRBD2|TRBV5-8|TRBJ2-1
CASSLVVVAGGNNEQFF
>.|TRBV10-3|TRBJ1-5
CAISESFGGSNQPQHF
>TRBD2|TRBV2|TRBJ2-7
CASRVAGASHEQYF
>TRBD1|TRBV5-1|TRBJ2-1
CASSVTGVKNNEQFF
>.|TRBV6-2/TRBV6-3|TRBJ1-5
CASSRTLSNQPQHF
>TRBD2|TRBV18|TRBJ2-1
CASSPLAGGNEQFF
>.|TRBV6-2/TRBV6-3|TRBJ2-1
CASSNPPTTSGEQFF
>.|TRBV28|TRBJ2-3
CASSSLFTDTQYF
>.|TRBV4-1|TRBJ2-7
CASSQGLTDPRGGEQYF
>TRBD2|TRBV27|TRBJ2-3
CASSSTSLAGVPDTQYF
>.|TRBV5-8|TRBJ2-3
CASSGTGTHYTDTQYF
>.|TRBV10-2|TRBJ2-1
CASSGVVGPNNEQFF
>.|TRBV6-6|TRBJ1-1
CASSPPGALTEAFF
>.|TRBV15|TRBJ1-1
CATSRDLGGTEAFF
>.|TRBV12-3/TRBV12-4|TRBJ2-2
CASSLRGGELFF
>TRBD2|TRBV14|TRBJ2-2
CASSSAGVVGELFF
>.|TRBV6-5|TRBJ2-1
CASKPTEPYNEQFF
>.|TRBV28|TRBJ1-6
CASSSPSSPRYSPLHF
>.|TRBV7-7|TRBJ2-2
CASSLEAGRTGELFF
>.|TRBV27|TRBJ1-2
CASSSYTGTRQGYTF
>.|TRBV19|TRBJ1-5
CASSRSGTLPQHF
>.|TRBV11-2|TRBJ1-2
CASSLQVRAGYTF
>.|TRBV30|TRBJ1-2
CAWSEGIAGYGYTF
>TRBD1|TRBV29-1|TRBJ2-2
CSVGTGAPGELFF
>.|TRBV20-1|TRBJ2-1
CSARDLLDSFF
>.|TRBV28|TRBJ2-1
CASSLGRYEQFF
>TRBD1|TRBV28|TRBJ1-2
CASSPAGTGHNYGYTF
>.|TRBV5-1|TRBJ1-1
CASSLAAGLNTEAFF
>.|TRBV6-2/TRBV6-3|TRBJ1-1
CASSPTPYMNTEAFF
>.|TRBV28|TRBJ1-2
CASSPLGGGAGGYTF
>.|TRBV30|TRBJ1-6
CAWKRYEGSPLHF
>TRBD2|TRBV7-2|TRBJ2-7
CASSVRGLVLYEQYF
>.|TRBV4-2|TRBJ2-7
CASSQGPAYEQYF